This T cell receptor beta chain was identified during a study of T-cell reconstitution after alpha-beta-depleted transplantation in children. With V trimmed by 0 bases and J by 5 bases, 12 bases remained unmatched. The CDR3 has 18 amino acids. The germline gives CDR1 SGHRS, CDR2 YFSETQ. Unique molecular identifiers were incorporated during preparation of the TCRbeta library. TCRdb analysed the PCR reads with MiXCR anew, one entry per CDR3 protein. The sample records about 420,000 distinct CDR3 sequences, 15% to 20% being singletons. Study outcomes and limitations: There were some patients whose high TCRbeta diversity at day 60 came from surviving recipient T cells and thymic progenitors. Approximately two months post-transplant, alpha-beta T cells reportedly originated from several hundred expanded graft clones. Newly generated T cells supplied most T-cell counts and diversity one year post-transplant.

This clonotype was counted a few times. What it binds is unknown. The chain recombines TRBV5-1 with TRBJ2-2; 8 nucleotides agree with TRBD2. The TCR was taken from a boy in the first two years of life who had a stem cell transplant for Wiskott-Aldrich syndrome, so the T cells may come from the graft donor. The source was PBMCs, mostly from graft donor cells, collected 360 days after TCRalphabeta/CD19-depleted stem cell transplant. In nucleotides, the CDR3 is TGCGCCAGCAGCTTGGACCGGCGGGTAGCGGGACGGACCGGGGAGCTGTTTTTT. Amino acid sequence: CASSLDRRVAGRTGELFF.